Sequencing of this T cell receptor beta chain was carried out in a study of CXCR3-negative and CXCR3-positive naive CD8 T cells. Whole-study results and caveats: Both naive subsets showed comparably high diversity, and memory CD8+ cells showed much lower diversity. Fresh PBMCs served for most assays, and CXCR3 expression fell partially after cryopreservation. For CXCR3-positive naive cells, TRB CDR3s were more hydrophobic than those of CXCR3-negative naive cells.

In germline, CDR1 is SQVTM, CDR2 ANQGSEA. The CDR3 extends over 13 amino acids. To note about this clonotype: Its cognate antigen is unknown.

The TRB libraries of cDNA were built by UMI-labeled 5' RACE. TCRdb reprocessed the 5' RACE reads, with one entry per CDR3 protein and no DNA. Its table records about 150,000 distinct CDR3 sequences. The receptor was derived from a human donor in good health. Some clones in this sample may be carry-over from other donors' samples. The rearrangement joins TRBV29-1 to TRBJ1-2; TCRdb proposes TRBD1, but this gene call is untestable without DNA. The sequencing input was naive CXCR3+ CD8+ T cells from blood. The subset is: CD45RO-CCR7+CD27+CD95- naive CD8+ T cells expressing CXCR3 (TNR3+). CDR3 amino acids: CSTAGRGAFGYTF.